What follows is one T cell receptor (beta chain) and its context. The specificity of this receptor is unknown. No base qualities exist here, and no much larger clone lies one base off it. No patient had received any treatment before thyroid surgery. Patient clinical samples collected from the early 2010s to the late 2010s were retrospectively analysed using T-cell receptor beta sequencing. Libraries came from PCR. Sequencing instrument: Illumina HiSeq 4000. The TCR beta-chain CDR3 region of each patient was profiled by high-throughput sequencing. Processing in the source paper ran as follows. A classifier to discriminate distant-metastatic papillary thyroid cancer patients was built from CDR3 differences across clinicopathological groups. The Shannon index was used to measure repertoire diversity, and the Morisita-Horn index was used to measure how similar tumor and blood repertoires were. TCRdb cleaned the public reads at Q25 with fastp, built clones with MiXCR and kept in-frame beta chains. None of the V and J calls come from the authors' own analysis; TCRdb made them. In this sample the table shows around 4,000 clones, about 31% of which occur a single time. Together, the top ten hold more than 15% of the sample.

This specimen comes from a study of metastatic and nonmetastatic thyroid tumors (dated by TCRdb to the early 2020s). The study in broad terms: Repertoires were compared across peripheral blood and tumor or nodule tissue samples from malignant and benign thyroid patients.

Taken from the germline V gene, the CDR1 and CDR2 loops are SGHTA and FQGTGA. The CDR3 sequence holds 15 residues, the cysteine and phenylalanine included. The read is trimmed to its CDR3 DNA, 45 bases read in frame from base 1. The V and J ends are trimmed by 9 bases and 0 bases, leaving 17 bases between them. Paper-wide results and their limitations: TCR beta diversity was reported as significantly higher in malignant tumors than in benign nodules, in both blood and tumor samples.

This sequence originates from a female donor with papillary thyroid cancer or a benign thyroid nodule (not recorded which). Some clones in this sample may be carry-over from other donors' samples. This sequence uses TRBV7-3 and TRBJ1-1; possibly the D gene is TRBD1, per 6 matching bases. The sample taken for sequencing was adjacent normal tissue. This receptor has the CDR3 CARCLGTGLNTEAFF. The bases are TGTGCCAGGTGCTTAGGTACAGGGCTGAACACTGAAGCTTTCTTT.